The rows below give T cell receptor beta chains drawn from one sample of a study of regulatory T cells in long-lasting Graves disease. One entry per CDR3 protein results from TCRdb running MiXCR on the multiplex PCR reads. The data hold 400,000 to 650,000 distinct CDR3 sequences, with about 16% observed a single time. This sample was also put to use in a study of T cells in Graves' hyperthyroidism and ophthalmopathy.

The sequencing used peripheral blood mononuclear cells (PBMCs), collected at new diagnosis, from a patient treated with antithyroid drugs. These receptors all stem from a woman aged 35-60 years with Graves disease. Each CDR3 is given with its conserved first and last residue. A D gene is named only where the DNA matches it firmly. Expanded clones are given a class, and other clones once, few, many or no size at all.

v_gene	d_gene	abundance	j_gene	CDR3nt	CDR3aa
TRBV12-3/TRBV12-4	.	many	TRBJ1-1	TGTGCCAGCAGTTACTCTACCCCCCCTGAAGCTTTCTTT	CASSYSTPPEAFF
TRBV7-6	TRBD2	few	TRBJ2-5	TGTGCCAGCAGCCCACTAGCGGGGGGGGTCGAGACCCAGTACTTC	CASSPLAGGVETQYF
TRBV6-1	.	.	TRBJ1-6	TGTGCCAGCAGCTACCGCTCAGGGACCTATAATTCACCCCTCCACTTT	CASSYRSGTYNSPLHF
TRBV12-3/TRBV12-4	.	.	TRBJ1-5	TGTGCCATCTCAAGCCGCAGCAATCAGCCCCAGCATTTT	CAISSRSNQPQHF
TRBV2	TRBD2	.	TRBJ2-2	TGTGCCAGCAGCTTCTCTAGCGGGGGGGCCAACACCGGGGAGCTGTTTTTT	CASSFSSGGANTGELFF
TRBV3-1	.	.	TRBJ2-2	TGTGCCACCCGGAGAGGTACCACCGGGGAGCTGTTTTTT	CATRRGTTGELFF
TRBV12-5	.	few	TRBJ2-7	TGTGCTAGTGGCACTTATCCCTACGAGCAGTACTTC	CASGTYPYEQYF
TRBV3-1	TRBD2	.	TRBJ2-1	TGTGCCACTACCCCCCTAGCGGGGGGGGACAATGAGCAGTTCTTC	CATTPLAGGDNEQFF
TRBV13	.	.	TRBJ1-1	TGTGCCAGCAGCTCCACGGGGGAGGCAATCGAGAACACTGAAGCTTTCTTT	CASSSTGEAIENTEAFF
TRBV2	.	many	TRBJ1-3	TGTGCCAGCAAAGAAACCTCTGGAAACACCATATATTTT	CASKETSGNTIYF
TRBV28	.	many	TRBJ2-4	TGTGCCAGCAGTTTAATTGTCAACCCAGCCAAAAACATTCAGTACTTC	CASSLIVNPAKNIQYF
TRBV6-1	.	.	TRBJ2-3	TGTGCCAGCAGTGAATTTGCAGTTCCAGATACGCAGTATTTT	CASSEFAVPDTQYF
TRBV12-3/TRBV12-4	.	many	TRBJ1-1	TGTGCCAGCCTTCGGCAAATGAACACTGAAGCTTTCTTT	CASLRQMNTEAFF
TRBV28	.	many	TRBJ1-2	TGTGCCAGCAGTTTATCGGCAGGTTCCTATGGCTACACCTTC	CASSLSAGSYGYTF
TRBV7-3	TRBD1	.	TRBJ2-1	TGTGCCAGCAGTGACCCGGACAGGGGGCGGTTGAATGAGCAGTTCTTC	CASSDPDRGRLNEQFF
TRBV20-1	.	many	TRBJ2-1	TGCAGTGCTAGACACGAACGGGACTACAATGAGCAGTTCTTC	CSARHERDYNEQFF
TRBV5-1	.	.	TRBJ1-6	TGCGCCAGCAGCCCCATTAATCCGAGAGATTCACCCCTCCACTTT	CASSPINPRDSPLHF
TRBV7-9	.	many	TRBJ2-1	TGTGCCAGCAGCTTTCGGGGGACTTACCACAATGAGCAGTTCTTC	CASSFRGTYHNEQFF
TRBV6-1	TRBD2	few	TRBJ2-1	TGTGCCAGCAGTGTCTCACGGGGGGGCCGGAATGAGCAGTTCTTC	CASSVSRGGRNEQFF
TRBV20-1	.	.	TRBJ1-1	TGCAGTGCCAACAGGGTCACCACTGAAGCTTTCTTT	CSANRVTTEAFF
TRBV20-1	.	.	TRBJ1-1	TGCAGTGCCCGGACTCCACGGGGAACTGAAGCTTTCTTT	CSARTPRGTEAFF
TRBV2	.	many	TRBJ1-5	TGTGCCAGCAGGGGAACGACAGATTACAATCAGCCCCAGCATTTT	CASRGTTDYNQPQHF
TRBV27	.	many	TRBJ2-3	TGTGCCAGCAGTTTGTCTGCTACTAGCACAGATACGCAGTATTTT	CASSLSATSTDTQYF
TRBV12-3/TRBV12-4	TRBD1	few	TRBJ1-6	TGTGCCAGCATGGAGACTAGGGGGCAACATAATTCACCCCTCCACTTT	CASMETRGQHNSPLHF
TRBV28	TRBD1	many	TRBJ2-3	TGTGCCAGCAGTTTCCCACCTCAGGGGGCTGATAGCACAGATACGCAGTATTTT	CASSFPPQGADSTDTQYF
TRBV12-3/TRBV12-4	.	many	TRBJ1-1	TGTGCCAGCAGTGTGACAGCTGCCATGAACACTGAAGCTTTCTTT	CASSVTAAMNTEAFF
TRBV12-3/TRBV12-4	.	.	TRBJ1-2	TGTGCCAGCAGTACCTCGTGGCAGAAATATGGCTACACCTTC	CASSTSWQKYGYTF
TRBV14	.	many	TRBJ1-1	TGTGCCAGCAGCCAAGATTGGAGGGGTCCTAACACTGAAGCTTTCTTT	CASSQDWRGPNTEAFF
TRBV7-9	TRBD2	many	TRBJ2-1	TGTGCCAGCAGACCCAGCGCGGGGACTAGCTACAATGAGCAGTTCTTC	CASRPSAGTSYNEQFF
TRBV30	TRBD2	.	TRBJ2-7	TGTGCCTGGAGTGCCAGCACGCCAAGGGAGGGAGATAACGAGCAGTACTTC	CAWSASTPREGDNEQYF
TRBV7-9	TRBD2	.	TRBJ2-3	TGTGCCAGCAGCCCGACGGCTAGCGGAGATACGCAGTATTTT	CASSPTASGDTQYF
TRBV2	TRBD1	many	TRBJ1-1	TGTGCCATCAAAAGGACAGGGGGAAAAACTGAAGCTTTCTTT	CAIKRTGGKTEAFF
TRBV5-5	TRBD2	.	TRBJ2-1	TGTGCCAGCAGCGGGACTAGCGGGATTTCTTCCTACAATGAGCAGTTCTTC	CASSGTSGISSYNEQFF
TRBV4-1	.	few	TRBJ1-5	TGCGCCAGCAGCCAAGATGGGACGGTCAATCAGCCCCAGCATTTT	CASSQDGTVNQPQHF
TRBV11-2	.	many	TRBJ2-1	TGTGCCAGCAGTGACCTGAAAGGTTACAATGAGCAGTTCTTC	CASSDLKGYNEQFF
TRBV5-1	.	many	TRBJ2-7	TGCGCCAGCAGCGCAGACCTGGGCCCCTACGAGCAGTACTTC	CASSADLGPYEQYF
TRBV7-8	.	.	TRBJ2-2	TGTGCCAGCAGCCTATCACGATACACCGGGGAGCTGTTTTTT	CASSLSRYTGELFF
TRBV12-3/TRBV12-4	TRBD2	few	TRBJ2-5	TGTGCCAGCAGTTTAGGACTAGCGGGGGTTCGGTACCAAGAGACCCAGTACTTC	CASSLGLAGVRYQETQYF